This TCR beta chain was identified during a study of Graves' ophthalmopathy and Graves' hyperthyroidism. Amplified material comprised TCR beta CDR3 regions derived from RNA transcripts. HTBI primers were used in a first-round RT-PCR, which preceded a second-round multiplex PCR. TCRdb re-called the multiplex PCR reads through MiXCR, storing one row per CDR3 protein. The sample holds around 660,000 distinct CDR3 sequences, more than 40% seen once. V lost 5 bases and J lost 2, with 16 bases in between. CDR3 length: 15 residues. The germline V gene has CDR1 SGHTA and CDR2 FQGNSA. Study findings and constraints: Most thyroid clonotypes expanded beyond 0.001 frequency were also found in blood.

Points on this clonotype: The antigen is undetermined.

The sequencing sample was made of peripheral blood. The sequence derives from an adult man with Graves' ophthalmopathy. The chain carries TRBV7-2 and TRBJ2-7; tentatively, D is TRBD1 (5 bases). The CDR3 coding sequence is TGTGCCAGCAGCCAGACAGATTTTGGGGCCTACGAGCAGTACTTC. Its protein product is CASSQTDFGAYEQYF.